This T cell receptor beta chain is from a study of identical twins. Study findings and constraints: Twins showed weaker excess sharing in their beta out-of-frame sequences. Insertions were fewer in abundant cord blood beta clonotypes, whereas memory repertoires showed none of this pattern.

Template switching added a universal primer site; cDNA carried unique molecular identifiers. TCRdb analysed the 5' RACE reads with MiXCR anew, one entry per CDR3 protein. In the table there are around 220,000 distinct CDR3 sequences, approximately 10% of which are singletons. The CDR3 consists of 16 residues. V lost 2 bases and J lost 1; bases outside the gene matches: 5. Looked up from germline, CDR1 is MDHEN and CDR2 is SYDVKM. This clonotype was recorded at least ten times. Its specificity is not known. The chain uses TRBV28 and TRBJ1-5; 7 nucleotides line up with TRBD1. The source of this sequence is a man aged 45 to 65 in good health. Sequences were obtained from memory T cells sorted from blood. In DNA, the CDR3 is TGTGCCAGCAGTTTACCTGGGACAGCCAGCAATCAGCCCCAGCATTTT. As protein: CASSLPGTASNQPQHF.